What follows describes a single T cell receptor (beta chain). Mismatch with germline at one junction end may stem from a read error. The CDR3 totals 16 residues. Germline V lookup: CDR1 SGHAT, CDR2 FQDESV (reference sequence). Study processing details: Amplification of reference gene primers provided the estimated nucleated cell counts. The data were produced by immunoSEQ multiplex PCR, yet TCRdb's version contains in-frame clones alone and is incomplete. The D gene and trimming were derived from the DNA, and the V and J assignments and clone size from that table. The sample includes approximately 500,000 clones, roughly 88% of them seen just once. This specimen belongs to a study of blood T cell repertoires in COVID-19. Across the study: Acute-phase and convalescent COVID-19 samples originated in the United States, Italy and Spain. Sources were T cells, B-cell-depleted T cells, or PBMCs; the material itself was cDNA or gDNA.

The receptor was derived from a human donor in a cohort sampled during active COVID-19. The rearrangement links TRBV11-1 to TRBJ2-2; D might be TRBD1 (6 bases). Specimen: peripheral blood. CDR3 coding DNA: TGTACCAGCAGCGGACGCATCGGACAGTTCACCGGGGAGCTGTTTTTT. Translating it yields CTSSGRIGQFTGELFF.